The T cell receptor beta chain described here comes from a study of cytomegalovirus exposure and HLA in healthy donors. Across the whole study: The early release's HLA-typed donors yielded approximately 81 million unique TCRs. Study findings and constraints: TCR beta V- and J-gene trimming was later associated with a missense DCLRE1C variant. It was reportedly the case that the classifier diagnosed cytomegalovirus status with high specificity and sensitivity.

Comment on this clone: Its target is not known. The same CDR3 is also encoded by other DNA sequences in this sample.

The PCR employed 60 Vbeta primers together with 13 Jbeta primers. The table came from immunoSEQ multiplex PCR; TCRdb's copy has only in-frame clones and leaves some out. The sample lists 90,000 to 110,000 clones; around 73% were seen once. The sequencing sample was made of PBMCs. The TCR sequence derives from a man younger than 40 in good health and CMV-seronegative.

The CDR3 spells CASSYRVQETQYF. In nucleotides, the CDR3 is TGTGCCAGCAGCTACAGGGTCCAAGAGACCCAGTACTTC. The chain has TRBV7-2 and TRBJ2-5; TRBD1 is a possible D gene (6 bases). The V gene's germline CDR1 is SGHTA and CDR2 FQGNSA. V was trimmed by 4 bases and J by 1 base, leaving 7 bases between them. There are 13 residues in the CDR3.